The rows below give T cell receptor beta chains drawn from one sample of a study of OX40 agonist ivuxolimab in advanced cancers. TCRdb keeps only in-frame clones here, not all; method: immunoSEQ multiplex PCR. Counted here are around 60,000 clones, approximately 91% occurring once; the ten biggest clones make up 20% to 25%. Sequenced material: CD4+ or CD8+ T cells sorted from blood, taken in a trial of the OX40 agonist ivuxolimab. All receptors derive from an adult with an advanced solid tumor such as melanoma, head and neck, liver or kidney cancer. Both conserved end residues are part of each CDR3. A D gene is named only where the DNA matches it firmly. Clone size appears in some rows only: once, few, many, or a class for an expanded clone.

V	D	length	J	size	DNA	CDR3
TRBV6-5	NA	13	TRBJ1-1	NA	TGTGCCAGCAGCCTCGCAATGAACACTGAAGCTTTCTTT	CASSLAMNTEAFF
TRBV28	TRBD1	16	TRBJ2-1	NA	TGTGCCAGCAGTTTAATGACAGGGGGAACCTACAATGAGCAGTTCTTC	CASSLMTGGTYNEQFF
TRBV6-6	NA	12	TRBJ1-3	NA	TGTGCCAGCGGGACTGGAGGAAACACCATATATTTT	CASGTGGNTIYF
TRBV19	NA	15	TRBJ2-2	NA	TGTGCCAGTAGCCCGATGGGGTGGGACACCGGGGAGCTGTTTTTT	CASSPMGWDTGELFF
TRBV6-5	NA	15	TRBJ1-2	NA	TGTGCCAGCAGTTACTCGAGATCGGCTAACTATGGCTACACCTTC	CASSYSRSANYGYTF
TRBV11-3	NA	11	TRBJ1-1	NA	TGTGCCAGCAGCTTAGCCACTGAAGCTTTCTTT	CASSLATEAFF
TRBV27	NA	15	TRBJ2-7	NA	TGTGCCAGCAGCAACTGGATGAGGACTTCCTACGAGCAGTACTTC	CASSNWMRTSYEQYF
TRBV6-1	NA	14	TRBJ2-7	NA	TGTGCCAGCAAATCCTCTCGGAGCTCCTACGAGCAGTACTTC	CASKSSRSSYEQYF
TRBV2	NA	12	TRBJ1-5	NA	TGTGCCAGCAGTGAAGGAAGCCAGCCCCAGCATTTT	CASSEGSQPQHF
TRBV27	NA	14	TRBJ2-3	NA	TGTGCCAGCAGCCCAGGGGACTACACAGATACGCAGTATTTT	CASSPGDYTDTQYF
TRBV27	TRBD1	19	TRBJ2-1	NA	TGTGCCAGCAGTTTCCCCCCGTCCCGGGACAGGGGGGTCTACAATGAGCAGTTCTTC	CASSFPPSRDRGVYNEQFF
TRBV7-7	TRBD1	15	TRBJ2-7	NA	TGTGCTAGCAGTCCCGGGACAGGGGTCTCCTACGAGCAGTACTTC	CASSPGTGVSYEQYF
TRBV28	TRBD1	15	TRBJ1-2	NA	TGTGCCAGCAGTTTGAGGTTGGATGGGACAGCCGGCTACACCTTC	CASSLRLDGTAGYTF
TRBV28	NA	16	TRBJ2-7	NA	TGTGCCAGCAGTTTCCAAAATACAGGGTCGGCCTACGAGCAGTACTTC	CASSFQNTGSAYEQYF
TRBV6-1	NA	17	TRBJ2-2	NA	TGTGCCAGCAGTGAAGCTCCAGCGGTGATAGACACCGGGGAGCTGTTTTTT	CASSEAPAVIDTGELFF
TRBV2	TRBD1	14	TRBJ2-7	NA	TGTGCCAGCAGTGAGCCGGGACAGGAAAACGAGCAGTACTTC	CASSEPGQENEQYF
TRBV29-1	TRBD2	14	TRBJ2-1	NA	TGCAGCGTTGAAAGCGGGAGCTCCTACAATGAGCAGTTCTTC	CSVESGSSYNEQFF
TRBV30	NA	13	TRBJ2-2	NA	TGTGCCTGGACGGACTTGGTTACCGGGGAGCTGTTTTTT	CAWTDLVTGELFF
TRBV10-3	NA	16	TRBJ2-1	NA	TGTGCCATCAGTGAGTCGATAGCGGATAGGAACAATGAGCAGTTCTTC	CAISESIADRNNEQFF
TRBV9	TRBD1	15	TRBJ1-1	NA	TGTGCCAGCAGCGTCGGACAGGGGGCGCCCACTGAAGCTTTCTTT	CASSVGQGAPTEAFF
TRBV7-9	NA	16	TRBJ2-7	NA	TGTGCCAGCAGCGGCCGGGACGGCCTATCTCCCTACGAGCAGTACTTC	CASSGRDGLSPYEQYF
TRBV4-1	NA	15	TRBJ2-7	NA	TGCGCCAGCACCTTAACTGACCGCTTATCCTACGAGCAGTACTTC	CASTLTDRLSYEQYF
TRBV28	NA	13	TRBJ2-2	NA	TGTGCCAGCAGTTTTGGGGATACCGGGGAGCTGTTTTTT	CASSFGDTGELFF
TRBV11-2	NA	13	TRBJ2-7	NA	TGTGCCAGCAGTTCTACAGGACTCTACGAGCAGTACTTC	CASSSTGLYEQYF
TRBV7-2	NA	16	TRBJ2-1	NA	TGTGCCAGCAGCCTTGGAGGCTCATCGAAATTCAATGAGCAGTTCTTC	CASSLGGSSKFNEQFF
TRBV28	NA	16	TRBJ1-3	once	TGTGCCAGCAGTTTGGGCAAAAGTTTCTCTGGAAACACCATATATTTT	CASSLGKSFSGNTIYF
TRBV4-2	NA	14	TRBJ1-2	NA	TGTGCCAGCAGCTCGGGGGGGGCTAACTATGGCTACACCTTC	CASSSGGANYGYTF
TRBV11-2	TRBD2	18	TRBJ2-5	NA	TGTGCCAGCAGCTCGGGTGTGCGGGGACTACTTTTTCAAGAGACCCAGTACTTC	CASSSGVRGLLFQETQYF
TRBV20-1	NA	11	TRBJ2-1	NA	TGCAGTGCTCGAGAGCACAATGAGCAGTTCTTC	CSAREHNEQFF
TRBV30	TRBD1	14	TRBJ2-7	NA	TGTGCCTGGAGACGGACAGGGTCGGCCTACGAGCAGTACTTC	CAWRRTGSAYEQYF
TRBV28	TRBD1	14	TRBJ2-7	NA	TGTGCCAGCAGTTCCAAAGGGGGCCCCTACGAGCAGTACTTC	CASSSKGGPYEQYF
TRBV4-1	TRBD1	14	TRBJ2-7	NA	TGCGCCAGCAGCCGAGGACAGGGAACCTACGAGCAGTACTTC	CASSRGQGTYEQYF
TRBV28	NA	15	TRBJ2-7	NA	TGTGCCAGCAGTTTATCCACGAGAAGGGTGATCGAGCAGTACTTC	CASSLSTRRVIEQYF
TRBV5-5	NA	14	TRBJ1-1	once	TGTGCCAGCAGCCAAGATCCCATGAACACTGAAGCTTTCTTT	CASSQDPMNTEAFF
TRBV28	NA	14	TRBJ2-5	NA	TGTGCCAGCACCCACGGCGGGACAAGGGAGACCCAGTACTTC	CASTHGGTRETQYF
TRBV19	NA	13	TRBJ2-1	NA	TGTGCCAGTAGCACAGTCTCCTACAATGAGCAGTTCTTC	CASSTVSYNEQFF
TRBV19	NA	14	TRBJ2-5	NA	TGTGCCAGTGTCACGATAAGGGATGGAGAGACCCAGTACTTC	CASVTIRDGETQYF
TRBV19	NA	13	TRBJ2-7	NA	TGTGCCAGTAGTCCAGGGATCTCCTACGAGCAGTACTTC	CASSPGISYEQYF
TRBV7-9	NA	13	TRBJ2-1	once	TGTGCCAGCAGCTTTTCCAGCAACAATGAGCAGTTCTTC	CASSFSSNNEQFF
TRBV9	NA	14	TRBJ1-2	NA	TGTGCCAGCAGCGTAGGCAGGCCCTCCTATGGCTACACCTTC	CASSVGRPSYGYTF
TRBV5-8	NA	15	TRBJ1-6	NA	TGTGCCAGCAGCAAGGACCCTTCCTATAATTCACCCCTCCACTTT	CASSKDPSYNSPLHF
TRBV4-1	NA	17	TRBJ2-6	NA	TGCGCCAGCAGCCAATCCAGGGGAGTAATTGGGGCCAACGTCCTGACTTTC	CASSQSRGVIGANVLTF
TRBV6-5	NA	14	TRBJ2-5	once	TGTGCCAGCAGCGGGACACCTGGGTGGGAGACCCAGTACTTC	CASSGTPGWETQYF
TRBV7-6	TRBD2	14	TRBJ2-3	NA	TGTGCCAGCAGCTCGGGACTAGGAACAGATACGCAGTATTTT	CASSSGLGTDTQYF
TRBV25-1	NA	13	TRBJ2-4	NA	TGTGCCAGCAGTGACTTGGGGGTAGACATTCAGTACTTC	CASSDLGVDIQYF